This TCR beta chain emerged from a study of identical twins. General study findings and limits: Twins' surplus sharing was weaker for beta out-of-frame sequences.

With 4 bases removed from V and 6 bases from J, the gap between germline ends came to 6 bases. Germline V gives CDR1 LNHDA, CDR2 SQIVND (reference sequence). This CDR3 has 11 residues. As regards this clonotype: Its antigen is unknown.

A universal primer site came from template switching; cDNA carried unique molecular identifiers. In TCRdb, the 5' RACE reads were re-called with MiXCR into one record per CDR3 protein. The data contain just under 650,000 distinct CDR3 sequences, just over 7% of them singletons. These data also formed part of another study, on yellow fever vaccine responses in identical twins.

Sample: PBMCs. The origin of this receptor is a woman in her late teens or twenties in good health. The V gene is TRBV19, the J gene TRBJ2-5; maybe TRBD2 (5 bases). The CDR3 DNA is TGTGCCAGTAGTAGGGAGCAGACCCAGTACTTC. Translating it yields CASSREQTQYF.